This paragraph reports one T cell receptor beta chain. Carrying UMI labels, the TRB cDNA libraries were prepared through 5' RACE. TCRdb reprocessed the 5' RACE reads, keeping one entry per CDR3 protein, no DNA. In all, the sample yields over 100,000 distinct CDR3 sequences. Germline V gives CDR1 SEHNR, CDR2 FQNEAQ (reference sequence). This CDR3 is built from 15 residues. The sample is drawn from a study of CXCR3-negative and CXCR3-positive naive CD8 T cells. Study-wide context: The dataset comprises roughly 150 million TRB reads in total, with about 1.5 +/- 0.3 million reads per library.

Triplicate sorting captured hundreds of thousands of cells each from every CD8+ T cell subset. Input material: naive CXCR3- CD8+ T cells from blood. The subset was: CD45RO-CCR7+CD27+CD95- naive CD8+ T cells lacking CXCR3 (TNR3-). This rearrangement joins TRBV7-9 to TRBJ2-1; TCRdb outputs TRBD2, but without DNA this stays unchecked. This receptor was identified in a human donor in good health. Some clones in this sample may be carry-over from other donors' samples. CDR3 in amino acids: CASSSPLAGINEQFF.